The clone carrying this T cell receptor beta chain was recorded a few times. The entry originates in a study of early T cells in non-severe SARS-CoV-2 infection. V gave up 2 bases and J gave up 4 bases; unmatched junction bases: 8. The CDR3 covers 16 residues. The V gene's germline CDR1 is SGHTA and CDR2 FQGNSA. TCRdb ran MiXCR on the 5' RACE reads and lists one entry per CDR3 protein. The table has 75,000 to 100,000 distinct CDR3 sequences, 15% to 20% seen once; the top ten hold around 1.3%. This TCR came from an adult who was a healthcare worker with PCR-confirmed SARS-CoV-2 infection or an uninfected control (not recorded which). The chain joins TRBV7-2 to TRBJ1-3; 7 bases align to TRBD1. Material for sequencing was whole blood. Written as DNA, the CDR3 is TGTGCCAGCAGCTTACCCGGACAGGTTCCCGGAAACACCATATATTTT. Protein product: CASSLPGQVPGNTIYF.